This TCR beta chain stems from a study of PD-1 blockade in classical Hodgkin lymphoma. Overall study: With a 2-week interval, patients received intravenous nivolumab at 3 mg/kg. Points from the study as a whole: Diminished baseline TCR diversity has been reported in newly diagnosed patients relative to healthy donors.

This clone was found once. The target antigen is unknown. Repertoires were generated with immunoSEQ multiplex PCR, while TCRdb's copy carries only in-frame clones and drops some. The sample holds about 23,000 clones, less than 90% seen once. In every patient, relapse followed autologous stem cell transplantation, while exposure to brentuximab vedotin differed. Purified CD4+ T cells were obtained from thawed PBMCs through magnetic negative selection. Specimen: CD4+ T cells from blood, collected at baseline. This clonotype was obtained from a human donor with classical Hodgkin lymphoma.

CDR3 region: CASRDLLAGRQFF. As DNA, the CDR3 is TGTGCCAGCAGGGACCTCTTAGCGGGGAGGCAGTTCTTC. V is TRBV2 and J is TRBJ2-1; 8 nucleotides match TRBD2. This CDR3 comprises 13 residues. CDR1 is SNHLY and CDR2 is FYNNEI in the germline V gene. J gave up 12 bases and V 6 bases, and 10 bases lay outside the gene matches.